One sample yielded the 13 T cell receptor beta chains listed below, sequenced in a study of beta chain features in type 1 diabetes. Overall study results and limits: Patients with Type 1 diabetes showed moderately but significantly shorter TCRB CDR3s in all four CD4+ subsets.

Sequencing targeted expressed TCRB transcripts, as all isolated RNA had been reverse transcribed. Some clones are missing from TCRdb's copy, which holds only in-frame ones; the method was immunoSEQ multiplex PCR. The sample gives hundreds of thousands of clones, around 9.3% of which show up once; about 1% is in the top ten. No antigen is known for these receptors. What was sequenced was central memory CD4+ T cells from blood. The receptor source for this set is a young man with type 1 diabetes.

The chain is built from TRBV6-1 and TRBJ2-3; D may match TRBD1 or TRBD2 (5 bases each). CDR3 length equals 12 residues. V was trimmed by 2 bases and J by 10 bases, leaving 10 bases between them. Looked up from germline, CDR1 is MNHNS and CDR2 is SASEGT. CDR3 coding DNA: TGTGCCAGCAGTGAAACGAGGGGATCGCAGTATTTT. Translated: CASSETRGSQYF.

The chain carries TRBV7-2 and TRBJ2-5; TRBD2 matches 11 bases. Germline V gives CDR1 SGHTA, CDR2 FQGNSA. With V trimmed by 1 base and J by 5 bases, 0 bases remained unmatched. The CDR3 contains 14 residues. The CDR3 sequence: CASSLGTSGETQYF. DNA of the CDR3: TGTGCCAGCAGCTTAGGGACTAGCGGGGAGACCCAGTACTTC.

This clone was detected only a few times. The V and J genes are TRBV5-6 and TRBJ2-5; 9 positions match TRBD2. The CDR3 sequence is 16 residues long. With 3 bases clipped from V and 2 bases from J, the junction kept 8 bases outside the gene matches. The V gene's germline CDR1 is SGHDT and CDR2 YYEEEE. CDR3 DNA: TGTGCCAGCAGCTATACCGGGACTAGCACTCAAGAGACCCAGTACTTC. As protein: CASSYTGTSTQETQYF.

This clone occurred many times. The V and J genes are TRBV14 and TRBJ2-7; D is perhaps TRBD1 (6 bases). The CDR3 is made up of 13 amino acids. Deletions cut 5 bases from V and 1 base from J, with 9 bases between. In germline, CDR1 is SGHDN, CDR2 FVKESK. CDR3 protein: CASSKDSSYEQYF. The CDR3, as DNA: TGTGCCAGCAGCAAGGACAGTTCCTACGAGCAGTACTTC.

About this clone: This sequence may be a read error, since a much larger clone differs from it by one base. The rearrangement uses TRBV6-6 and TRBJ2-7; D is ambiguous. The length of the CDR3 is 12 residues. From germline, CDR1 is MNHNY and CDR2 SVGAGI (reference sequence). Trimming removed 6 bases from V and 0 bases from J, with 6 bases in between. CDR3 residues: CASSASSYEQYF. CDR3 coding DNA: TGTGCCAGCAGCGCGAGCTCCTACGAGCAGTACTTC.

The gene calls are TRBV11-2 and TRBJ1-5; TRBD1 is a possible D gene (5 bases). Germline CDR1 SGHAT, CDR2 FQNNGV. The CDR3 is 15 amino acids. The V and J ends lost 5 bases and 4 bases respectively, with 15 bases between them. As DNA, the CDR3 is TGTGCCAGCAGCAACCAGGGAGCTCAAAATCAGCCCCAGCATTTT. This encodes CASSNQGAQNQPQHF.

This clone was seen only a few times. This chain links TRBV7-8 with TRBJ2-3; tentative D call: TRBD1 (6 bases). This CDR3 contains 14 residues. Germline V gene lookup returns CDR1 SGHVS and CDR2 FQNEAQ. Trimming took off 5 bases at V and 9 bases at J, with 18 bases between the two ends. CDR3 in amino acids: CASSPGARGSTQYF. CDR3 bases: TGTGCCAGCAGCCCAGGGGCCAGGGGTAGCACGCAGTATTTT.

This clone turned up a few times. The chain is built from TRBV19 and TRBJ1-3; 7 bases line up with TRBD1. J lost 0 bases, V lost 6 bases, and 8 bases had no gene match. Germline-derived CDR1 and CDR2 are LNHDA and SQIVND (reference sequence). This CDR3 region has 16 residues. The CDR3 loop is CASSQVRDSSGNTIYF. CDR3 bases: TGTGCCAGTAGCCAAGTCCGGGACAGCTCTGGAAACACCATATATTTT.

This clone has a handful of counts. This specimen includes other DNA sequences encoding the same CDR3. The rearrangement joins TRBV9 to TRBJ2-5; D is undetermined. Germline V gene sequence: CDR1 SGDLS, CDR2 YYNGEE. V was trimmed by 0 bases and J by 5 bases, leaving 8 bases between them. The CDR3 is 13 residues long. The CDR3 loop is CASSVGVKETQYF. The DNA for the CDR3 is TGTGCCAGCAGCGTAGGGGTAAAGGAGACCCAGTACTTC.

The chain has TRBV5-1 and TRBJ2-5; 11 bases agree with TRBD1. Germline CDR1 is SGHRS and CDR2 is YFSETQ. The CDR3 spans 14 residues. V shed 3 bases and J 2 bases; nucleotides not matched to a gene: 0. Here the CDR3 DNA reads TGCGCCAGCAGCTGGGACAGGGGGCAAGAGACCCAGTACTTC. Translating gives CASSWDRGQETQYF.

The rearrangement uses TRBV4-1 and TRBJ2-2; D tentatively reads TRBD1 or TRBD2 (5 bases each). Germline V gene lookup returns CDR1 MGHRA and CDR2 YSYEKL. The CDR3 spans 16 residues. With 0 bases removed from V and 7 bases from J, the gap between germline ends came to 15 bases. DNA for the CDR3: TGCGCCAGCAGCCAAGACCCCACGGGGCGAGGCGGGGAGCTGTTTTTT. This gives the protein CASSQDPTGRGGELFF.

The CDR3: CASSSLRGQPQHF. DNA of the CDR3: TGTGCCAGCAGCTCCCTCCGCGGCCAGCCCCAGCATTTT. The rearrangement joins TRBV7-8 to TRBJ1-5; D not certain. Germline V gene lookup returns CDR1 SGHVS and CDR2 FQNEAQ. Trimming left V 4 bases short and J 7 bases short, with 11 bases between. This CDR3 has 13 amino acids.

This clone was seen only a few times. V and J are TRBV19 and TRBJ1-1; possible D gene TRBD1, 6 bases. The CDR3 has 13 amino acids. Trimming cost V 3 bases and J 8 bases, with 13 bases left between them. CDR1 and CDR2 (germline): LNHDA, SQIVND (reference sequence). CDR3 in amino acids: CASSMSSDREAFF. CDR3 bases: TGTGCCAGTAGTATGTCCTCCGACAGGGAAGCTTTCTTT.